This passage covers 29 T cell receptor beta chains from one sample sequenced in a study of shared clonotypes between healthy human individuals. Some clones are missing from TCRdb's copy, which holds only in-frame ones; the method was immunoSEQ multiplex PCR. The sample consists of 1,500,000 or so clones, 96% of them appearing once. Material: naive CD4+ T cells sorted from blood. The subset was: CD45RA+ positively selected. The origin of the receptors is a man aged 30 to 39 in good health.

J is TRBJ2-5 and V is TRBV28, with 7 bases that match TRBD1. Germline V gene lookup returns CDR1 MDHEN and CDR2 SYDVKM. The CDR3 runs 14 residues. After removal of 6 bases from V and 5 bases from J, the junction contained 9 bases not matched to a gene. The CDR3 here is CASSLQGWGETQYF. The CDR3, as DNA: TGTGCCAGCAGCCTACAGGGGTGGGGGGAGACCCAGTACTTC.

The chain is built from TRBV18 and TRBJ1-1; 7 bases are shared with TRBD1. The trim removed 1 base at V and 0 bases at J, leaving 2 bases unmatched. CDR3 length: 15 residues. Germline V gene sequence: CDR1 KGHSH, CDR2 LQKENI. The DNA for the CDR3 is TGTGCCAGCTCACCACAGGGGGCTATGAACACTGAAGCTTTCTTT. Protein: CASSPQGAMNTEAFF.

In nucleotides, the CDR3 is TGTGCCAGCAGCCCGGGACAGCACTCCTACGAGCAGTACTTC. Its protein product is CASSPGQHSYEQYF. The V call is TRBV9, the J call TRBJ2-7, with 7 bases aligning to TRBD1. CDR1 is SGDLS, CDR2 YYNGEE, per germline. After removal of 4 bases from V and 0 bases from J, the junction contained 4 bases not matched to a gene. The CDR3 is 14 amino acids. Variable domain in full (rest from reference TRBV9 and TRBJ2-7): DSGVTQTPKHLITATGQRVTLRCSPRSGDLSVYWYQQSLDQGLQFLIQYYNGEERAKGNILERFSAQQFPDLHSELNLSSLELGDSALYFCASSPGQHSYEQYFGPGTRLTVT.

The rearrangement links TRBV14 to TRBJ1-4; weak D call: TRBD1 (6 bases). CDR1 SGHDN and CDR2 FVKESK come from the germline V gene. This CDR3 contains 14 residues. Trimming took off 5 bases at V and 7 bases at J, with 14 bases between the two ends. CDR3 region: CASSETGFGEKLFF. The CDR3 bases are TGTGCCAGCAGCGAAACAGGGTTCGGTGAAAAACTGTTTTTT.

This chain uses TRBV28 with TRBJ2-1; TRBD2 agrees at 10 bases. The V gene end was trimmed by 1 base and the J gene end by 2 bases; junction bases not matched to a gene: 5. The CDR3 length is 17 residues. Looked up from germline, CDR1 is MDHEN and CDR2 is SYDVKM. In DNA form, the CDR3 reads TGTGCCAGCAGTTTATTGGAGCGGGAGGGCCCCTACAATGAGCAGTTCTTC. It translates to CASSLLEREGPYNEQFF. Looking up the rest from reference TRBV28 and TRBJ2-1 gives the full variable domain: DVKVTQSSRYLVKRTGEKVFLECVQDMDHENMFWYRQDPGLGLRLIYFSYDVKMKEKGDIPEGYSVSREKKERFSLILESASTNQTSMYLCASSLLEREGPYNEQFFGPGTRLTVL.

The gene calls are TRBV7-6 and TRBJ2-3; D is uncertain. The CDR3 consists of 15 residues. Germline CDR1 SGHVS, CDR2 FNYEAQ. Trimming stripped 2 bases from V and 2 bases from J, with 11 bases between. The CDR3: CASSLIGQVTDTQYF. The CDR3 bases are TGTGCCAGCAGCTTAATTGGGCAGGTCACAGATACGCAGTATTTT.

The gene calls are TRBV27 and TRBJ2-1; possible D gene TRBD1, 5 bases. Trimming removed 2 bases from V and 2 bases from J, with 13 bases in between. The CDR3 extends over 16 amino acids. Germline V lookup: CDR1 MNHEY, CDR2 SMNVEV (reference sequence). CDR3 amino acids: CASSLRGSPPYNEQFF. DNA of the CDR3: TGTGCCAGCAGTTTAAGGGGTAGTCCGCCCTACAATGAGCAGTTCTTC.

V usage is TRBV28 and J usage is TRBJ1-2; TRBD1 might be the D (6 bases). Germline assignment: CDR1 MDHEN and CDR2 SYDVKM. Between the trimmed V and J ends, which lost 7 bases and 8 bases, there was a span of 20 bases. This CDR3 is 14 amino acids long. The CDR3 DNA reads as TGTGCCAGCATTCCCCTAGGGGGGGGGAACGGCTACACCTTC. This encodes CASIPLGGGNGYTF.

This chain uses TRBV9 with TRBJ2-1; no clear D gene. The germline CDR1 and CDR2 sequences are SGDLS and YYNGEE. The CDR3 runs to 16 residues. V was trimmed by 3 bases and J by 7 bases, leaving 20 bases between them. The DNA of the CDR3 is TGTGCCAGCAGCGCAGAGATGGGATCAGGTCCGAATGAGCAGTTCTTC. Residues: CASSAEMGSGPNEQFF.

The chain joins TRBV6-1 to TRBJ1-2; TRBD1 aligns across 12 bases. This CDR3 region has 14 residues. Germline loops: CDR1 MNHNS, CDR2 SASEGT. The V and J ends lost 6 bases and 8 bases, in that order; junction bases with no gene match: 7. The CDR3 protein is CASRTGTGGEGYTF. In DNA form, the CDR3 reads TGTGCCAGCAGGACCGGGACAGGGGGCGAAGGCTACACCTTC.

The V and J genes are TRBV18 and TRBJ2-5, with 9 bases identical to TRBD2. The junction had 6 bases not matched to a gene; V was cut back by 8 bases and J by 2 bases. The CDR3 runs to 14 residues. Germline values: CDR1 KGHSH, CDR2 LQKENI. The CDR3 sequence: CASSSGRLQETQYF. The CDR3 nucleotides are TGTGCCAGCAGCAGCGGGAGGTTGCAAGAGACCCAGTACTTC.

V gene TRBV5-8 combines with J gene TRBJ2-1; 11 nucleotides line up with TRBD2. Trimming at V came to 1 base and at J to 5 bases, leaving 17 bases not matched to a gene. The germline CDR1 and CDR2 sequences are SGHTS and YDEGEE. The CDR3 sequence is 20 residues long. For the CDR3, the DNA is TGTGCCAGCAGCTTGACAAACCTCCAGCTAGCGGGGGGAATAAACAATGAGCAGTTCTTC. This translates into CASSLTNLQLAGGINNEQFF.

This chain links TRBV7-9 with TRBJ1-2; 7 positions match TRBD1. The CDR3 is 18 residues long. Looked up from germline, CDR1 is SEHNR and CDR2 is FQNEAQ (reference sequence). Losses at the gene ends were 5 bases for V and 0 bases for J; bases not matched to a gene: 15. CDR3 loop: CASSPHRRGRGANYGYTF. In DNA form, the CDR3 reads TGTGCCAGCAGCCCCCATCGTAGGGGGCGAGGGGCTAACTATGGCTACACCTTC.

The V and J genes are TRBV4-3 and TRBJ1-2; unclear D gene. Between the trimmed V and J ends, which lost 0 bases and 3 bases, there was a span of 14 bases. CDR3 length: 16 amino acids. The germline CDR1 and CDR2 sequences are LGHNA and YSLEER. The chain's CDR3 is CASSQDYTESHYGYTF. The CDR3 DNA reads as TGCGCCAGCAGCCAAGATTATACAGAAAGTCACTATGGCTACACCTTC.

The CDR3: CASSLRVSSYEQYF. The CDR3 nucleotides are TGTGCCAGCAGCCTGAGGGTGTCCTCCTACGAGCAGTACTTC. The V call is TRBV5-6, the J call TRBJ2-7, with TRBD2 as a possible D gene (5 bases). Trimming left V 4 bases short and J 0 bases short, with 11 bases between. Looked up from germline, CDR1 is SGHDT and CDR2 is YYEEEE. This CDR3 has 14 residues.

This clone appeared once. The V and J genes are TRBV5-8 and TRBJ1-2; D perhaps matches TRBD1 (5 bases). Germline lookup yields CDR1 SGHTS and CDR2 YDEGEE. V shed 1 base and J shed 4 bases, with 14 bases lying between them. This CDR3 contains 15 residues. The CDR3, as DNA: TGTGCCAGCAGCTTGTCGGGGGGTCCCGGCTATGGCTACACCTTC. Amino acid sequence: CASSLSGGPGYGYTF.

The rearrangement joins TRBV14 to TRBJ1-1; the D is unclear. The V end was cut by 6 bases, the J end by 2 bases, with 10 bases between. Germline CDR1 SGHDN, CDR2 FVKESK. The CDR3 is 13 amino acids. DNA for the CDR3: TGTGCCAGCAGGTCTACAGCTAACACTGAAGCTTTCTTT. Its protein product is CASRSTANTEAFF.

V and J are TRBV18 and TRBJ2-3, with D unresolved. This CDR3 comprises 13 residues. The germline V and J ends were trimmed by 6 bases and 6 bases, with 13 bases remaining between them. Germline V gene sequence: CDR1 KGHSH, CDR2 LQKENI. The CDR3 coding sequence is TGTGCCAGCTCCCATGGACCCCGGGATACGCAGTATTTT. Protein product: CASSHGPRDTQYF.

The DNA for the CDR3 is TGCGCCAGCAGCTCGGAACAGGGGGCAGCTGAAAAACTGTTTTTT. Its translation is CASSSEQGAAEKLFF. The chain uses TRBV5-1 and TRBJ1-4, with 9 bases that match TRBD1. CDR1 and CDR2 (germline): SGHRS, YFSETQ. The length of the CDR3 is 15 residues. V dropped 3 bases and J dropped 7; count of bases not matched to a gene: 7. Based on the CDR3 plus reference TRBV5-1 and TRBJ1-4, the full variable domain is KAGVTQTPRYLIKTRGQQVTLSCSPISGHRSVSWYQQTPGQGLQFLFEYFSETQRNKGNFPGRFSGRQFSNSRSEMNVSTLELGDSALYLCASSSEQGAAEKLFFGSGTQLSVL.

The chain couples TRBV30 to TRBJ2-1; D gene uncertain. Germline values: CDR1 GTSNPN, CDR2 SVGIG (reference sequence). The CDR3 is made up of 12 amino acids. V lost 3 bases, J lost 9 bases, and 12 bases lay in between. The CDR3 loop reads CAWSGSGGEQFF. CDR3 DNA sequence: TGTGCCTGGAGCGGTAGTGGCGGTGAGCAGTTCTTC.

J is TRBJ2-7 and V is TRBV6-1, with 8 bases aligning to TRBD1. This CDR3 is built from 18 residues. CDR1 is MNHNS and CDR2 is SASEGT in the germline V gene. Unmatched junction bases numbered 15, after V lost 1 base and J lost 4 bases. CDR3 in amino acids: CASSEVHFQGATVYEQYF. In nucleotides, the CDR3 is TGTGCCAGCAGTGAAGTTCATTTTCAGGGGGCTACAGTATACGAGCAGTACTTC.

The chain joins TRBV7-2 to TRBJ2-5; D is ambiguous. The CDR3 is 12 residues long. Germline CDR1 and CDR2: SGHTA and FQGNSA. Between the trimmed V and J ends, which lost 5 bases and 5 bases, there was a span of 9 bases. In DNA form, the CDR3 reads TGTGCCAGCAGCATGCTGGGGGAGACCCAGTACTTC. This encodes CASSMLGETQYF. Looking up the rest from reference TRBV7-2 and TRBJ2-5 gives the full variable domain: GAGVSQSPSNKVTEKGKDVELRCDPISGHTALYWYRQSLGQGLEFLIYFQGNSAPDKSGLPSDRFSAERTGGSVSTLTIQRTQQEDSAVYLCASSMLGETQYFGPGTRLLVL.

V and J are TRBV6-1 and TRBJ1-4; weak D call: TRBD1 (5 bases). CDR1 MNHNS and CDR2 SASEGT come from the germline V gene. Trimming removed 4 bases at V and 8 bases at J, with 14 bases between. The CDR3 runs to 14 residues. CDR3 protein: CASSGWDRREKLFF. The CDR3 region has the DNA TGTGCCAGCAGTGGCTGGGACCGGAGGGAAAAACTGTTTTTT.

The DNA for the CDR3 is TGCGCCAGCAGCCCAGGCTTCCTAGCGGGAGGCAAAACAGATACGCAGTATTTT. Encoded protein: CASSPGFLAGGKTDTQYF. V usage is TRBV5-1 and J usage is TRBJ2-3, with 11 positions matching TRBD2. The CDR3 is made up of 18 amino acids. Trimming cost V 4 bases and J 3 bases; bases outside gene matches: 13. Germline CDR1 SGHRS, CDR2 YFSETQ.

The chain recombines TRBV6-1 with TRBJ2-4; D not certain. V lost 0 bases and J 8 bases, leaving 11 bases between the germline ends. The CDR3 has 14 amino acids. Per the germline V gene, CDR1 is MNHNS and CDR2 is SASEGT. In DNA form, the CDR3 reads TGTGCCAGCAGTGAAGCGCTAATAGGGTACATTCAGTACTTC. It yields the protein CASSEALIGYIQYF.

The genes are TRBV5-1 and TRBJ2-1; 10 bases align to TRBD1. With V trimmed by 2 bases and J by 1 base, 3 bases remained unmatched. The CDR3 has 16 residues. Germline CDR1 reads SGHRS; CDR2 reads YFSETQ. The CDR3 reads CASSLGQGVSYNEQFF. CDR3 bases: TGCGCCAGCAGCTTAGGACAGGGGGTGTCCTACAATGAGCAGTTCTTC.

The chain employs TRBV10-3 and TRBJ1-5; D call uncertain. Trimming removed 10 bases at V and 0 bases at J, with 13 bases between. The CDR3 extends over 14 amino acids. CDR1 is ENHRY and CDR2 is SYGVKD in the germline V gene. The CDR3 DNA follows: TGTGCCACAGAGGACGGTTATAGCAATCAGCCCCAGCATTTT. Translation: CATEDGYSNQPQHF.

V usage is TRBV18 and J usage is TRBJ2-1, with a possible D match to TRBD2 (5 bases). The germline gives CDR1 KGHSH, CDR2 LQKENI. V lost 2 bases, J lost 2 bases, and 22 bases lay in between. This CDR3 region has 19 residues. CDR3 nucleotides: TGTGCCAGCTCACCATCCCCAACGCTGGCGGGTCCCACCTACAATGAGCAGTTCTTC. Its protein is CASSPSPTLAGPTYNEQFF. Full variable domain (missing parts from reference TRBV18 and TRBJ2-1): NAGVMQNPRHLVRRRGQEARLRCSPMKGHSHVYWYRQLPEEGLKFMVYLQKENIIDESGMPKERFSAEFPKEGPSILRIQQVVRGDSAAYFCASSPSPTLAGPTYNEQFFGPGTRLTVL.

The chain recombines TRBV18 with TRBJ2-2; 9 nucleotides agree with TRBD2. Trimming took 0 bases from V and 5 from J; bases not matched to a gene: 10. The CDR3 has 18 amino acids. Germline V gene data show CDR1 as KGHSH and CDR2 as LQKENI. CDR3 sequence (DNA): TGTGCCAGCTCACCACCCCTGGTAGCGGGAGAGTTGACCGGGGAGCTGTTTTTT. Protein product: CASSPPLVAGELTGELFF.